What follows are 21 T cell receptor beta chains derived from one specimen sequenced in a study of shared clonotypes between healthy human individuals. Produced via immunoSEQ multiplex PCR; TCRdb's table is partial and in-frame only. The sample has about 480,000 clones, 79% seen once. The sample comprised PBMCs. Source of these receptors: a woman in her thirties or forties in good health. Some clones in this sample may be carry-over from other donors' samples.

The genes are TRBV4-3 and TRBJ2-1, with TRBD1 matching 9 bases. The V gene end was trimmed by 4 bases and the J gene end by 0 bases; junction bases not matched to a gene: 7. CDR3 size: 17 residues. Germline loops: CDR1 LGHNA, CDR2 YSLEER. In DNA form, the CDR3 reads TGCGCCAGCAGCCGCCTCAGGACAGGGGTCTCCTACAATGAGCAGTTCTTC. Its protein is CASSRLRTGVSYNEQFF.

This clone has only a few counts. Other DNA sequences within the sample encode an identical CDR3. CDR3 sequence reads: CASSSDRNTEAFF. Written as DNA, the CDR3 is TGTGCCAGCAGCTCTGACAGAAACACTGAAGCTTTCTTT. The V gene is TRBV7-8, the J gene TRBJ1-1; D is possibly TRBD1 (5 bases). Germline CDR1 is SGHVS and CDR2 is FQNEAQ. Trimming removed 4 bases at V and 2 bases at J, with 8 bases between. The CDR3 loop spans 13 amino acids.

This chain joins TRBV2 and TRBJ2-1; either TRBD1 or TRBD2 may supply D (5 bases each). The V gene lost 2 bases and the J gene lost 1 base, with 9 bases spanning the gap. CDR3 length equals 15 residues. In germline, CDR1 is SNHLY, CDR2 FYNNEI. In nucleotides, the CDR3 is TGTGCCAGCAGTGAAAGGTGGGGGTCCTACAATGAGCAGTTCTTC. This codes for CASSERWGSYNEQFF.

The rearrangement uses TRBV10-3 and TRBJ2-7, with 7 positions matching TRBD1. Germline CDR1 reads ENHRY; CDR2 reads SYGVKD. Trimming removed 2 bases from V and 5 bases from J; junction bases left unmatched: 9. The CDR3 totals 15 residues. CDR3 amino acids: CAISERAGGSDEQYF. Here the CDR3 DNA reads TGTGCCATCAGTGAGCGGGCAGGGGGTAGCGACGAGCAGTACTTC.

The chain uses TRBV7-2 and TRBJ1-2; TRBD1 matches 7 bases. Losses at the gene ends were 5 bases for V and 8 bases for J; bases not matched to a gene: 11. The germline CDR1 and CDR2 sequences are SGHTA and FQGNSA. This CDR3 spans 14 amino acids. The CDR3 nucleotides read TGTGCCAGCAGCCGCGACAGGGCCGTACGCGGCTACACCTTC. This gives the protein CASSRDRAVRGYTF.

The J gene is TRBJ2-7, the V gene TRBV28; either TRBD1 or TRBD2 may fit D (5 bases each). Germline values: CDR1 MDHEN, CDR2 SYDVKM. This CDR3 has 15 residues. V lost 8 bases to trimming and J lost 0 bases, with 17 bases between them. CDR3 sequence: CASVSGTASSYEQYF. CDR3 DNA: TGTGCCAGCGTCTCCGGGACGGCAAGCTCCTACGAGCAGTACTTC.

J is TRBJ2-7 and V is TRBV7-6; 7 bases are shared with TRBD1. This CDR3 spans 14 amino acids. Germline V gives CDR1 SGHVS, CDR2 FNYEAQ. Losses at the gene ends were 1 base for V and 5 bases for J; bases not matched to a gene: 5. CDR3 loop: CASSLGGGADEQYF. The CDR3 bases are TGTGCCAGCAGCTTAGGAGGGGGCGCGGACGAGCAGTACTTC.

The chain uses TRBV29-1 and TRBJ2-3; a weak D match, TRBD2 (6 bases). Per the germline V gene, CDR1 is SQVTM and CDR2 is ANQGSEA. This CDR3 has 14 residues. The V end was cut by 6 bases, the J end by 5 bases, with 18 bases between. The CDR3 sequence is CSVSPGLLGDTQYF. In nucleotides, the CDR3 is TGCAGCGTCTCTCCGGGACTGCTGGGAGATACGCAGTATTTT.

This chain connects TRBV6-1 to TRBJ1-2; 7 bases line up with TRBD1. CDR1 is MNHNS, CDR2 SASEGT, per germline. The CDR3 extends over 14 amino acids. V lost 5 bases, J lost 4 bases, and 7 bases stayed unmatched. The CDR3 spells CASSQTGFGYGYTF. In nucleotides, the CDR3 is TGTGCCAGCAGTCAGACAGGGTTCGGCTATGGCTACACCTTC.

The gene calls are TRBV7-2 and TRBJ2-1; weak D call: TRBD2 (6 bases). Between the trimmed V and J ends, which lost 2 bases and 4 bases, there was a span of 9 bases. Per the germline V gene, CDR1 is SGHTA and CDR2 is FQGNSA. The CDR3 covers 14 residues. CDR3 in amino acids: CASSLTEGYNEQFF. The CDR3 DNA reads TGTGCCAGCAGCTTAACGGAGGGATACAATGAGCAGTTCTTC.

The chain couples TRBV4-3 to TRBJ1-6; TRBD1 agrees at 10 bases. Germline V lookup: CDR1 LGHNA, CDR2 YSLEER. With 4 bases clipped from V and 8 bases from J, the junction kept 5 bases outside the gene matches. This CDR3 has 15 residues. The CDR3 spells CASSLGGQGDSPLHF. The CDR3 nucleotides read TGCGCCAGCAGCCTAGGCGGACAGGGGGATTCACCCCTCCACTTT.

The chain uses TRBV7-8 and TRBJ2-3; unclear D gene. V lost 5 bases, J lost 0 bases, and 3 bases lay in between. The CDR3 contains 12 residues. The germline CDR1 and CDR2 sequences are SGHVS and FQNEAQ. CDR3 sequence reads: CASSESTDTQYF. CDR3 in DNA: TGTGCCAGCAGCGAGAGCACAGATACGCAGTATTTT.

In nucleotides, the CDR3 is TGTGCCACCAGCCCCCGGGGACAGCCTAACTATGGCTACACCTTC. Translated, it gives CATSPRGQPNYGYTF. V usage is TRBV15 and J usage is TRBJ1-2, with 7 nucleotides matching TRBD1. The germline CDR1 and CDR2 sequences are LNHNV and YYDKDF (reference sequence). Losses at the gene ends were 5 bases for V and 0 bases for J; bases not matched to a gene: 6. The CDR3 totals 15 residues.

This clone has just a few counts. This chain uses TRBV6-6 with TRBJ1-5; TRBD1 might be the D (5 bases). CDR1 MNHNY and CDR2 SVGAGI come from the germline V gene (reference sequence). Trimming removed 0 bases at V and 4 bases at J, with 10 bases between. The CDR3 contains 15 residues. DNA of the CDR3: TGTGCCAGCAGTTACTCGATATCAGGGAATCAGCCCCAGCATTTT. This gives the protein CASSYSISGNQPQHF.

The V gene is TRBV5-1, the J gene TRBJ2-5; 10 positions match TRBD2. This CDR3 has 17 amino acids. V shed 3 bases, J shed 2 bases, and the junction held 10 bases outside the gene matches. Germline assignment: CDR1 SGHRS and CDR2 YFSETQ. CDR3 sequence: CASSYGLAESLQETQYF. CDR3 in DNA: TGCGCCAGCAGCTATGGACTAGCGGAGAGCTTACAAGAGACCCAGTACTTC.

The chain employs TRBV4-1 and TRBJ2-1; possibly TRBD2 for D (6 bases). Trimming removed 5 bases from V and 5 bases from J, with 13 bases in between. This CDR3 is built from 14 residues. The V gene's germline CDR1 is MGHRA and CDR2 YSYEKL. In DNA form, the CDR3 reads TGCGCCAGCAGCTTAGTTGGACTAAACAATGAGCAGTTCTTC. Amino acids: CASSLVGLNNEQFF.

The V and J genes are TRBV7-2 and TRBJ2-3; 7 nucleotides line up with TRBD2. The CDR3 is made up of 18 amino acids. Losses at the gene ends were 1 base for V and 0 bases for J; bases not matched to a gene: 10. Germline assignment: CDR1 SGHTA and CDR2 FQGNSA. The CDR3 protein is CASSLEVSSGTSTDTQYF. Here the CDR3 DNA reads TGTGCCAGCAGCTTAGAAGTGTCTAGCGGAACTAGCACAGATACGCAGTATTTT.

This chain uses TRBV2 with TRBJ1-5, with a possible D match to TRBD1 (6 bases). This CDR3 spans 14 amino acids. In germline, CDR1 is SNHLY, CDR2 FYNNEI. Trimming left V 2 bases short and J 6 bases short, with 11 bases between. CDR3 nucleotides: TGTGCCAGCAGTGAAAGGACAGAGATTCAGCCCCAGCATTTT. The encoded protein is CASSERTEIQPQHF. The variable domain in full, with the rest retrieved from reference TRBV2 and TRBJ1-5, is EPEVTQTPSHQVTQMGQEVILRCVPISNHLYFYWYRQILGQKVEFLVSFYNNEISEKSEIFDDQFSVERPDGSNFTLKIRSTKLEDSAMYFCASSERTEIQPQHFGDGTRLSIL.

J is TRBJ2-5 and V is TRBV30; 8 nucleotides agree with TRBD1. CDR3 size: 14 residues. The V gene's germline CDR1 is GTSNPN and CDR2 SVGIG (reference sequence). Trimming removed 1 base from V and 2 bases from J; junction bases left unmatched: 3. The CDR3 DNA reads as TGTGCCTGGAGTGGGACAGGGTATCAAGAGACCCAGTACTTC. As protein: CAWSGTGYQETQYF.

The V call is TRBV7-9, the J call TRBJ2-2; no definite D call. Germline V gene data show CDR1 as SEHNR and CDR2 as FQNEAQ (reference sequence). The CDR3 is made up of 15 amino acids. Between the trimmed V and J ends, which lost 5 bases and 0 bases, there was a span of 10 bases. The CDR3 region is CASSLPPPNTGELFF. The CDR3 nucleotides are TGTGCCAGCAGCCTGCCTCCACCGAACACCGGGGAGCTGTTTTTT.

A remark on this clone: Since a much larger clone is just one base distant, this may be a read error. V gene TRBV29-1 combines with J gene TRBJ1-2; D not certain. Per the germline V gene, CDR1 is SQVTM and CDR2 is ANQGSEA. This CDR3 has 9 amino acids. Trimming removed 1 base from V and 8 bases from J, with 2 bases in between. The CDR3 reads CSVEGGYTF. CDR3 DNA sequence: TGCAGCGTTGAAGGGGGCTACACCTTC.